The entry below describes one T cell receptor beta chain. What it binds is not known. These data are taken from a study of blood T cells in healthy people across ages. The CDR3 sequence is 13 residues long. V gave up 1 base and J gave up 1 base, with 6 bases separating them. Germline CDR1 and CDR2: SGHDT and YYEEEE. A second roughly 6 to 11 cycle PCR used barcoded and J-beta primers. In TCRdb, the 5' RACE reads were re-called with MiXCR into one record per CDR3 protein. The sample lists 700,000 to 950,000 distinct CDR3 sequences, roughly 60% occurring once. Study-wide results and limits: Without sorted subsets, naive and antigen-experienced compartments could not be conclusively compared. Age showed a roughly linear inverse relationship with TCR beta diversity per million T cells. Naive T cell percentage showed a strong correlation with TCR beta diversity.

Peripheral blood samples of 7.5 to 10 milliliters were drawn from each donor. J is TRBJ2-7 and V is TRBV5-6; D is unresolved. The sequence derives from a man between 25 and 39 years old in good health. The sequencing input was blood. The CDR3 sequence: CASSLPESYEQYF. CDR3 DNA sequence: TGTGCCAGCAGCTTGCCTGAATCCTACGAGCAGTACTTC.